Below, 23 T cell receptor beta chains from the same sample are listed, as sequenced in a study of breast tumors, draining lymph nodes, adjacent tissues. Via MiXCR, TCRdb re-called the multiplex PCR reads, giving one row per CDR3 protein. Altogether approximately 90,000 distinct CDR3 sequences are present, more than 25% being singletons, with the ten largest covering 8% to 9%. Axillary draining lymph nodes of breast cancer patients supplied the node samples. The sequenced sample consisted of axillary lymph node tissue. The receptors were sampled from a female donor with breast cancer. Some clones in this sample may be carry-over from other donors' samples.

Only a few counts were recorded for this clonotype. The V and J genes are TRBV30 and TRBJ1-1, with no clear D. The CDR3 is 11 residues long. CDR1 is GTSNPN, CDR2 SVGIG, per germline (reference sequence). V was cut by 4 bases and J by 0 bases, with 3 bases left in between. The CDR3 loop is CAWTLNTEAFF. CDR3 sequence (DNA): TGTGCCTGGACGTTGAACACTGAAGCTTTCTTT.

This clonotype appeared many times. This could be a read error, since a much larger clone is one nucleotide away. V usage is TRBV13 and J usage is TRBJ1-2, with no clear D. The CDR3 is 14 residues long. The germline CDR1 and CDR2 sequences are PRHDT and FYEKMQ (reference sequence). The CDR3 loop reads CASGLVGQNYGYTF. The CDR3 DNA follows: TGTGCCAGCGGCTTAGTTGGGCAGAACTATGGCTACACCTTC.

V and J are TRBV5-1 and TRBJ1-2; no clear D. The CDR3 runs 13 residues. V was pared by 1 base and J by 12 bases, with 16 bases between. From germline, CDR1 is SGHRS and CDR2 YFSETQ. The CDR3 DNA sequence: TGCGCCAGCAGCTTGAACGCTAACTACGGCCACACCTTC. This encodes CASSLNANYGHTF.

This clonotype was observed many times. The chain combines TRBV19 with TRBJ2-3, with D unresolved. Trimming cost V 1 base and J 2 bases, with 7 bases left between them. Germline CDR1 is LNHDA and CDR2 is SQIVND (reference sequence). There are 14 residues in the CDR3. The CDR3 bases are TGTGCCAGTAGTATAGCCTTATTCACAGATACGCAGTATTTT. The encoded protein is CASSIALFTDTQYF. Looking up the rest from reference TRBV19 and TRBJ2-3 gives the full variable domain: DGGITQSPKYLFRKEGQNVTLSCEQNLNHDAMYWYRQDPGQGLRLIYYSQIVNDFQKGDIAEGYSVSREKKESFPLTVTSAQKNPTAFYLCASSIALFTDTQYFGPGTRLTVL.

Many counts were recorded for this clonotype. This chain joins TRBV28 and TRBJ1-5; TRBD1 might be the D (5 bases). The germline V and J ends were trimmed by 6 bases and 3 bases, with 12 bases remaining between them. CDR3 size: 14 residues. Germline-derived CDR1 and CDR2 are MDHEN and SYDVKM. The CDR3 loop reads CASSAQGVNQPQHF. In DNA, the CDR3 is TGTGCCAGCAGCGCGCAGGGAGTCAATCAGCCCCAGCATTTT. The full variable domain, in which reference TRBV28 and TRBJ1-5 provide the parts outside the CDR3, is DVKVTQSSRYLVKRTGEKVFLECVQDMDHENMFWYRQDPGLGLRLIYFSYDVKMKEKGDIPEGYSVSREKKERFSLILESASTNQTSMYLCASSAQGVNQPQHFGDGTRLSIL.

A few counts support this clonotype. A much larger clone lies a single base off, so this may be a read error. The rearrangement uses TRBV11-2 and TRBJ2-7; TRBD2 might be the D (5 bases). The CDR3 totals 17 residues. Deletions cut 0 bases from V and 3 bases from J, with 18 bases between. The germline V gene encodes CDR1 SGHAT and CDR2 FQNNGV. This CDR3 is CASSLDHGPGFFYEQYF. In DNA, the CDR3 is TGTGCCAGCAGCTTAGATCATGGTCCGGGGTTCTTCTACGAGCAGTACTTC.

This clonotype appeared many times. The rearrangement joins TRBV20-1 to TRBJ2-5, with 16 bases that match TRBD2. The CDR3 extends over 18 amino acids. J was trimmed by 0 bases and V by 0 bases; bases with no gene match: 4. Germline CDR1 is DFQATT and CDR2 is SNEGSKA (reference sequence). The CDR3, as DNA: TGCAGTGCTAGAGATGGGACTAGCGGGAGGGCGTACCAAGAGACCCAGTACTTC. As protein: CSARDGTSGRAYQETQYF.

Turning to this clonotype: This sequence may be a read error, since a much larger clone differs from it by one base. V usage is TRBV12-3 or TRBV12-4 and J usage is TRBJ2-4, with 11 bases that match TRBD2. With V trimmed by 7 bases and J by 0 bases, 11 bases remained unmatched. The CDR3 runs 18 residues. The CDR3 bases are TGTGCCAGCATCCTTAGCGGGAGGGCCGGGGGAGCCAAAAACATTCAGTACTTC. Amino acids: CASILSGRAGGAKNIQYF.

This clonotype came up many times. This chain links TRBV11-3 with TRBJ2-2; D call uncertain. The CDR3 has 14 residues. The ends were cut back, 2 bases at V and 2 bases at J, with 6 bases in the middle. The germline V gene encodes CDR1 SGHNT and CDR2 YENEEA. Here the CDR3 DNA reads TGTGCCAGCAGCTTAAACAAAAACACCGGGGAGCTGTTTTTT. Translated: CASSLNKNTGELFF. Drawing the rest from reference TRBV11-3 and TRBJ2-2, the complete variable domain is EAGVVQSPRYKIIEKKQPVAFWCNPISGHNTLYWYLQNLGQGPELLIRYENEEAVDDSQLPKDRFSAERLKGVDSTLKIQPAELGDSAVYLCASSLNKNTGELFFGEGSRLTVL.

This clonotype was detected many times. The gene calls are TRBV7-3 and TRBJ2-1, with D perhaps TRBD1 or TRBD2 (5 bases each). The germline V gene has CDR1 SGHTA and CDR2 FQGTGA. The CDR3 covers 11 residues. Trimming left V 4 bases short and J 9 bases short, with 7 bases between. The CDR3 loop reads CASSSGSEQFF. The CDR3 coding sequence is TGTGCCAGCAGCTCAGGGAGTGAGCAGTTCTTC.

This clonotype was seen only a few times. The chain employs TRBV10-3 and TRBJ1-2; 8 bases are shared with TRBD1. The CDR3 totals 14 residues. V gave up 6 bases and J gave up 5 bases; unmatched junction bases: 8. CDR1 and CDR2 (germline): ENHRY, SYGVKD. CDR3 coding DNA: TGTGCCATCAGGCGGGACAGGTGCCAATATGGCTACACCTTC. Its translation: CAIRRDRCQYGYTF.

The sample holds a few counts of this clonotype. Being one base from a much bigger clone, this may be a read error. The V call is TRBV6-6, the J call TRBJ2-1; TRBD2 agrees at 9 bases. Germline trimming cut 5 bases from V and 0 bases from J; bases unmatched to any gene: 11. CDR1 and CDR2 from the germline V gene are MNHNY and SVGAGI (reference sequence). The CDR3 loop spans 18 amino acids. CDR3 region: CASSHATSGRSSYNEQFF. The CDR3 DNA is TGTGCCAGCAGTCACGCTACTAGCGGGCGCAGCTCCTACAATGAGCAGTTCTTC.

This clonotype was seen many times. J is TRBJ2-2 and V is TRBV7-9; D unresolved. The CDR3 runs 13 residues. Trimming cost V 3 bases and J 2 bases, with 4 bases left between them. Germline CDR1 is SEHNR and CDR2 is FQNEAQ (reference sequence). The CDR3 sequence: CASSLYNTGELFF. In DNA, the CDR3 is TGTGCCAGCAGCTTGTATAACACCGGGGAGCTGTTTTTT. The full variable domain, rest sourced from reference TRBV7-9 and TRBJ2-2, is DTGVSQNPRHKITKRGQNVTFRCDPISEHNRLYWYRQTLGQGPEFLTYFQNEAQLEKSRLLSDRFSAERPKGSFSTLEIQRTEQGDSAMYLCASSLYNTGELFFGEGSRLTVL.

This clonotype was detected many times. The J gene is TRBJ1-3, the V gene TRBV30, with unresolved D. CDR1 is GTSNPN, CDR2 SVGIG, per germline (reference sequence). The CDR3 length is 14 residues. The germline V and J ends were trimmed by 2 bases and 0 bases, with 8 bases remaining between them. The CDR3 spells CAWSYGISGNTIYF. The CDR3 DNA sequence: TGTGCCTGGAGTTACGGGATCTCTGGAAACACCATATATTTT.

The chain joins TRBV10-3 to TRBJ2-7, with 11 positions matching TRBD1. CDR3 size: 13 residues. The V and J ends lost 6 bases and 4 bases, in that order; junction bases with no gene match: 2. Looked up from germline, CDR1 is ENHRY and CDR2 is SYGVKD. The DNA of the CDR3 is TGTGCCATCAGGGGGACAGGGGGATACGAGCAGTACTTC. Translated: CAIRGTGGYEQYF.

This clonotype appeared many times. The chain has TRBV4-2 and TRBJ2-3, with D perhaps TRBD2 (5 bases). The ends were cut back, 6 bases at V and 3 bases at J, with 16 bases in the middle. The CDR3 has 15 amino acids. Germline V lookup: CDR1 LGHNA, CDR2 YNFKEQ. DNA of the CDR3: TGTGCCAGCAGACTCTCCGGGATCGGGACAGATACGCAGTATTTT. As protein: CASRLSGIGTDTQYF.

This clonotype was picked up many times. The rearrangement joins TRBV6-1 to TRBJ2-1, with D unclear. The ends were cut back, 5 bases at V and 7 bases at J, with 3 bases in the middle. The CDR3 has 10 amino acids. Per germline, CDR1 MNHNS and CDR2 SASEGT. DNA for the CDR3: TGTGCCAGCAGTCGTAATGAGCAGTTCTTC. It encodes CASSRNEQFF.

V usage is TRBV6-1 and J usage is TRBJ1-5; D not certain. V lost 2 bases to trimming and J lost 9 bases, with 11 bases between them. Germline CDR1 is MNHNS and CDR2 is SASEGT. The CDR3 loop spans 13 amino acids. The CDR3 nucleotides are TGTGCCAGCAGTGAATTTAGATCGGCGCCCCAGCATTTT. It yields the protein CASSEFRSAPQHF.

There are a few counts of this clonotype. For the CDR3, the DNA is TGTGCCAGCGATCGGGGTTTCGAAGCTTTCTTT. It codes for CASDRGFEAFF. The chain uses TRBV19 and TRBJ1-1; D is undetermined. Germline V gives CDR1 LNHDA, CDR2 SQIVND (reference sequence). V dropped 9 bases and J dropped 8 bases, with 13 bases sitting between them. The CDR3 spans 11 residues.

The table lists this clonotype with many counts. The genes are TRBV20-1 and TRBJ1-1; possible D gene TRBD1, 5 bases. There are 13 residues in the CDR3. Germline V gene sequence: CDR1 DFQATT, CDR2 SNEGSKA (reference sequence). Trimming shortened V by 5 bases and J by 4 bases, and 14 bases separated the two germline ends. CDR3 DNA sequence: TGCAGTGCTCGCCAAAGGGGTGGCACTGAAGCTTTCTTT. Translated: CSARQRGGTEAFF.

This clonotype was seen ten or more times. V is TRBV19 and J is TRBJ2-5, with TRBD2 as a possible D gene (6 bases). Germline V gene sequence: CDR1 LNHDA, CDR2 SQIVND (reference sequence). Deletions cut 6 bases from V and 2 bases from J, with 13 bases between. This CDR3 region has 14 residues. DNA of the CDR3: TGTGCCAGTAGGCGGGGAGGTGGACAAGAGACCCAGTACTTC. This translates into CASRRGGGQETQYF.

This clonotype was observed many times. The chain uses TRBV20-1 and TRBJ1-5; 10 bases are shared with TRBD1. Trimming at V came to 1 base and at J to 5 bases, leaving 5 bases not matched to a gene. Germline loops: CDR1 DFQATT, CDR2 SNEGSKA (reference sequence). This CDR3 comprises 15 residues. The CDR3 protein is CSARVGGQGDQPQHF. Here the CDR3 DNA reads TGCAGTGCTAGAGTCGGAGGACAGGGGGATCAGCCCCAGCATTTT.

This clonotype appeared many times. This sequence joins TRBV7-2 and TRBJ1-4, with a possible D match to TRBD1 (5 bases). V was cut by 5 bases and J by 3 bases, with 10 bases left in between. Germline V gene lookup returns CDR1 SGHTA and CDR2 FQGNSA. The CDR3 totals 14 residues. CDR3 in amino acids: CASSMGVSNEKLFF. CDR3 in DNA: TGTGCCAGCAGCATGGGGGTATCTAATGAAAAACTGTTTTTT.